These 2 T cell receptor beta chains were sequenced from one sample in a study of cytotoxic CD8 clonotypes in ibrutinib-treated CLL (dated by TCRdb to 2020 to 2022). The method behind the library was the immunoSEQ multiplex PCR assay. Sourced from immuneACCESS, this table was stored by TCRdb with only in-frame sequences that have V and J called. A share of the clones is absent; for the studies checked, an unresolved V gene accounts for under half, and the remainder has no known explanation. Present in this sample are some 200,000 clones, over 60% of which were seen just once. 10% to 15% of the sample is in the top ten clones. Interpreted using the paper, the time point label stands for: roughly 2 years on ibrutinib. The source was PBMCs, collected after 24 months of ibrutinib treatment. The receptors were gathered from a human donor with chronic lymphocytic leukemia.

The chain uses TRBV5-1 and TRBJ2-3; D might be TRBD1 or TRBD2, each matching 5 bases. The V end lost 4 bases, the J end lost 3 bases, and 12 bases lay between the germline ends. Germline loops: CDR1 SGHRS, CDR2 YFSETQ. The CDR3 covers 14 residues. Here the CDR3 reads CASSAEGLTDTQYF. The CDR3 DNA reads as TGCGCCAGCAGCGCTGAGGGGCTGACAGATACGCAGTATTTT. Full variable domain (missing parts from reference TRBV5-1 and TRBJ2-3): KAGVTQTPRYLIKTRGQQVTLSCSPISGHRSVSWYQQTPGQGLQFLFEYFSETQRNKGNFPGRFSGRQFSNSRSEMNVSTLELGDSALYLCASSAEGLTDTQYFGPGTRLTVL.

The chain is built from TRBV5-1 and TRBJ1-1, with D uncertain. Deletions cut 2 bases from V and 1 base from J, with 3 bases between. The V gene's germline CDR1 is SGHRS and CDR2 YFSETQ. The CDR3 covers 12 residues. The CDR3 loop reads CASSFQNTEAFF. CDR3 nucleotides: TGCGCCAGCAGCTTTCAGAACACTGAAGCTTTCTTT.